The clone carrying this TCR beta chain was counted many times. Its antigen remains unknown. The TCR beta CDR3 regions underwent amplification using RNA transcripts as the source. The HTBI primer set was used in a first-round RT-PCR of the TCR CDR3. TCRdb re-analysed the multiplex PCR reads in MiXCR, keeping a single row per CDR3 protein. The table includes a few hundred thousand distinct CDR3 sequences, approximately 14% detected once. Clinical symptoms, serum thyroxine, TRAb, thyroid ultrasound and orbital computed tomography informed diagnoses. Blood from later-ophthalmopathy patients was taken at first hyperthyroidism diagnosis. Trimming stripped 6 bases from V and 6 bases from J, with 18 bases between. The CDR3 has 15 amino acids. Per the germline V gene, CDR1 is MDHEN and CDR2 is SYDVKM. This specimen belongs to a study of T cells in Graves' hyperthyroidism and ophthalmopathy. Findings and limits, study-wide: In the blood, most expanded thyroid clonotypes above 0.001 appeared as well.

This receptor was taken from a woman aged 25 to 45 with Graves' hyperthyroidism that later progressed to Graves' ophthalmopathy. The specimen sequenced was blood. The rearrangement links TRBV28 to TRBJ2-1; D assignment may be TRBD1 or TRBD2 (5 bases each). The CDR3 reads CASSRAGTLGNEQFF. The CDR3 nucleotides are TGTGCCAGCAGCCGTGCCGGGACCCTCGGCAATGAGCAGTTCTTC. The variable domain in full, with the rest retrieved from reference TRBV28 and TRBJ2-1, is DVKVTQSSRYLVKRTGEKVFLECVQDMDHENMFWYRQDPGLGLRLIYFSYDVKMKEKGDIPEGYSVSREKKERFSLILESASTNQTSMYLCASSRAGTLGNEQFFGPGTRLTVL.